A single sample is the source of the 31 T cell receptor beta chains below, sequenced in a study of T cells in Graves' hyperthyroidism and ophthalmopathy. Researchers took RNA transcripts and amplified the TCR beta CDR3 regions from them. TCR CDR3 underwent first-round RT-PCR with the HTBI primer set. TCRdb fed the multiplex PCR reads into MiXCR, producing one record per CDR3 protein. The profile shows about 360,000 distinct CDR3 sequences, around 13% of them singletons. The sequenced sample consisted of blood. The receptors derive from a woman between 18 and 30 years old with Graves' hyperthyroidism.

This clonotype was detected a few times. The junction shows a germline mismatch at one end, possibly a read error. The gene calls are TRBV4-1 and TRBJ2-7; 9 bases agree with TRBD1. CDR1 MGHRA and CDR2 YSYEKL come from the germline V gene. The CDR3 has 14 residues. CDR3 protein: CASSHETGGYEQYF. The CDR3 region has the DNA TGTGCCAGCAGCCACGAGACAGGGGGCTACGAGCAGTACTTC.

CDR3 in DNA: TGTGCCAGCAGTTCTGCCAGCGGGGGTTCCTACAATGAGCAGTTCTTC. Encoded protein: CASSSASGGSYNEQFF. The chain couples TRBV6-5 to TRBJ2-1, with 8 bases matching TRBD2. The V gene end was trimmed by 4 bases and the J gene end by 1 base; junction bases not matched to a gene: 6. The germline V gene encodes CDR1 MNHEY and CDR2 SVGAGI. The CDR3 runs to 16 residues.

There are many counts of this clonotype. The CDR3 region has the DNA TGTGCCAGCAGTCTAGGACTAGCGGGAGGTCTATATGAGCAGTTCTTC. It yields the protein CASSLGLAGGLYEQFF. The J gene is TRBJ2-1, the V gene TRBV12-3 or TRBV12-4; TRBD2 matches 14 bases. The CDR3 length is 16 residues. With 5 bases clipped from V and 8 bases from J, the junction kept 8 bases outside the gene matches.

In this sample, this clonotype turned up a few times. The chain couples TRBV9 to TRBJ2-1, with D maybe TRBD2 (5 bases). This CDR3 comprises 15 residues. Trimming cost V 0 bases and J 9 bases, with 16 bases left between them. In germline, CDR1 is SGDLS, CDR2 YYNGEE. The DNA for the CDR3 is TGTGCCAGCAGCGTAGTGGCTAGCCAGGCCCCTGAGCAGTTCTTC. Translated, it gives CASSVVASQAPEQFF.

A remark on this clonotype: Germline and junction disagree at one end, which may indicate a read error. CDR3 in amino acids: CASSEFSPPLHF. In nucleotides, the CDR3 is TGTGCCAGCAGTGAATTTAGTCCCCCCCTGCATTTT. This chain connects TRBV6-1 to TRBJ1-5; D gene uncertain. CDR3 length: 12 residues. Germline assignment: CDR1 MNHNS and CDR2 SASEGT.

This clonotype was found many times. V and J are TRBV7-8 and TRBJ1-1; 7 bases align to TRBD1. Germline CDR1 SGHVS, CDR2 FQNEAQ. The CDR3 has 19 residues. Trimming took 2 bases from V and 4 from J; bases not matched to a gene: 19. The chain's CDR3 is CASSLFVVVEGAGGTEAFF. In DNA form, the CDR3 reads TGTGCCAGCAGCTTATTCGTAGTCGTGGAGGGGGCGGGGGGCACTGAAGCTTTCTTT.

This chain joins TRBV6-1 and TRBJ2-5, with 10 bases that match TRBD2. V gave up 10 bases and J gave up 5 bases; unmatched junction bases: 13. This CDR3 is built from 15 residues. The V gene's germline CDR1 is MNHNS and CDR2 SASEGT. CDR3 DNA sequence: TGTGCCACCGCGCTAGCGGGAGCCCTCGGGGAGACCCAGTACTTC. Translation: CATALAGALGETQYF.

The J gene is TRBJ2-2, the V gene TRBV9; D gene uncertain. CDR3 length: 16 residues. Looked up from germline, CDR1 is SGDLS and CDR2 is YYNGEE. Between the trimmed V and J ends, which lost 1 base and 0 bases, there was a span of 10 bases. The CDR3 DNA follows: TGTGCCAGCAGCGTACACAGAAACCCGAACACCGGGGAGCTGTTTTTT. This codes for CASSVHRNPNTGELFF.

This clonotype was observed many times. This chain connects TRBV12-3 or TRBV12-4 to TRBJ1-4; no reliable D call. CDR3 length: 15 residues. Trimming took 6 bases from V and 2 from J, leaving 13 bases between them. The CDR3 is CASRPTDGTNEKLFF. In DNA, the CDR3 is TGTGCCAGCAGGCCTACGGACGGTACTAATGAAAAACTGTTTTTT.

This clonotype was counted many times. The V gene is TRBV20-1, the J gene TRBJ2-7, with 13 bases that match TRBD2. Germline CDR1 DFQATT, CDR2 SNEGSKA (reference sequence). This CDR3 contains 13 residues. J lost 5 bases, V lost 5 bases, and 3 bases had no gene match. CDR3 in amino acids: CSAGLAGVDEQYF. CDR3 coding DNA: TGCAGTGCTGGACTAGCGGGAGTAGACGAGCAGTACTTC.

Only a few counts were recorded for this clonotype. A much larger clone is a single base away; this may be a read error. The chain uses TRBV27 and TRBJ2-1, with D perhaps matching TRBD1 (6 bases). Germline CDR1 and CDR2: MNHEY and SMNVEV (reference sequence). The CDR3 extends over 15 amino acids. The CDR3 DNA reads TGTGCCAGCAGTGCAGGACAGAGCTCCTACAATGGGCAGTTCTTC. Protein sequence: CASSAGQSSYNGQFF.

At least ten counts were recorded for this clonotype. V gene TRBV19 combines with J gene TRBJ1-1; TRBD1 might be the D (5 bases). This CDR3 contains 14 residues. CDR1 LNHDA and CDR2 SQIVND come from the germline V gene (reference sequence). Trimming pared 7 bases from V and 0 bases from J, leaving 12 bases between. The CDR3 DNA sequence: TGTGCCAGTATCGGTCGGGGCATGAACACTGAAGCTTTCTTT. Encoded protein: CASIGRGMNTEAFF.

This clonotype appeared many times. The chain is built from TRBV6-1 and TRBJ2-7; D perhaps matches TRBD1 (6 bases). Trimming removed 3 bases at V and 4 bases at J, with 22 bases between. The CDR3 length is 17 residues. CDR1 is MNHNS and CDR2 is SASEGT in the germline V gene. CDR3 amino acids: CASSEMTGTNPGYEQYF. CDR3 coding DNA: TGTGCCAGCAGTGAGATGACCGGGACAAACCCGGGTTACGAGCAGTACTTC.

The gene calls are TRBV3-1 and TRBJ1-4; TRBD1 might be the D (5 bases). The CDR3 is made up of 15 amino acids. Deletions cut 1 base from V and 7 bases from J, with 13 bases between. Germline V lookup: CDR1 LGHDT, CDR2 YNNKEL (reference sequence). CDR3 nucleotide sequence: TGTGCCAGCAGCCAAGCTTTGGGGCTGGGTGAAAAACTGTTTTTT. It codes for CASSQALGLGEKLFF.

In its sample, this clonotype was seen many times. The gene calls are TRBV7-3 and TRBJ2-1; 13 nucleotides match TRBD2. CDR3 size: 16 residues. The V segment lost 2 bases and the J segment 8 bases; nucleotides outside the gene matches: 6. The germline V gene has CDR1 SGHTA and CDR2 FQGTGA. Here the CDR3 DNA reads TGTGCCAGCAGCTTAGGAACTAGCGGGGGGGCAGATGAGCAGTTCTTC. Protein: CASSLGTSGGADEQFF.

Comments on this clonotype: This could be a read error, since a much larger clone is one nucleotide away. The rearrangement joins TRBV20-1 to TRBJ1-5; unclear D gene. The V end lost 0 bases, the J end lost 1 base, and 4 bases lay between the germline ends. This CDR3 comprises 13 residues. Germline CDR1 reads DFQATT; CDR2 reads SNEGSKA (reference sequence). The CDR3 protein is CSARDESNQPQHF. The DNA of the CDR3 is TGCAGTGCTAGAGATGAAAGCAATCAGCCCCAGCATTTT.

This clonotype was seen repeatedly, ten times or more. The rearrangement uses TRBV24-1 and TRBJ1-1, with 9 bases that match TRBD1. Germline trimming cut 4 bases from V and 4 bases from J; bases unmatched to any gene: 0. Germline loops: CDR1 KGHDR, CDR2 SFDVKD. The CDR3 spans 13 residues. CDR3 bases: TGTGCCACCAGTGAGACAGGGGGCACTGAAGCTTTCTTT. This translates into CATSETGGTEAFF.

This clonotype was recorded at least ten times. The J gene is TRBJ1-1, the V gene TRBV11-2; no reliable D call. CDR1 and CDR2 (germline): SGHAT, FQNNGV. The V end lost 10 bases, the J end lost 3 bases, and 9 bases lay between the germline ends. The CDR3 is 11 amino acids. CDR3 residues: CATGWYTEAFF. The CDR3 nucleotides read TGTGCCACGGGGTGGTACACTGAAGCTTTCTTT.

This clonotype was seen at least ten times. The chain links TRBV7-3 to TRBJ2-3; maybe TRBD2 (6 bases). This CDR3 is built from 14 residues. V lost 2 bases and J 1 base, leaving 7 bases between the germline ends. The germline CDR1 and CDR2 sequences are SGHTA and FQGTGA. DNA of the CDR3: TGTGCCAGCAGCTTATCGGGGGGCACAGATACGCAGTATTTT. This encodes CASSLSGGTDTQYF.

This clonotype was picked up many times. The CDR3 region is CATSPPGEETQYF. For the CDR3, the DNA is TGTGCCACCTCGCCTCCGGGGGAAGAGACCCAGTACTTC. The chain joins TRBV24-1 to TRBJ2-5; D is possibly TRBD2 (6 bases). The V gene lost 9 bases and the J gene lost 3 bases, with 13 bases spanning the gap. The germline V gene encodes CDR1 KGHDR and CDR2 SFDVKD. This CDR3 comprises 13 residues.

At least ten counts were recorded for this clonotype. The CDR3 nucleotides read TGTGCCAGCAGAGCCGGGACTAGCGGGAACCCTAATGAGCAGTTCTTC. This sequence encodes CASRAGTSGNPNEQFF. J is TRBJ2-1 and V is TRBV6-1; 13 bases match TRBD2. The CDR3 sequence is 16 residues long. With 6 bases clipped from V and 7 bases from J, the junction kept 9 bases outside the gene matches. CDR1 and CDR2 (germline): MNHNS, SASEGT.

This clonotype was observed a few times. The gene calls are TRBV19 and TRBJ1-4, with D maybe TRBD1 (5 bases). This CDR3 contains 16 residues. The V gene's germline CDR1 is LNHDA and CDR2 SQIVND (reference sequence). V was pared by 6 bases and J by 6 bases, with 20 bases between. The CDR3 DNA sequence: TGTGCCAGTAGCTACGGGGGTCGCCCCGGGGATGAAAAACTGTTTTTT. It codes for CASSYGGRPGDEKLFF.

This clonotype was seen a handful of times. The chain employs TRBV19 and TRBJ2-2; 7 bases are a match to TRBD1. CDR3 length equals 14 residues. The junction had 10 bases not matched to a gene; V was cut back by 11 bases and J by 4 bases. Germline V gene lookup returns CDR1 LNHDA and CDR2 SQIVND (reference sequence). The CDR3 loop is CAGRQGPSTGELFF. The CDR3 DNA follows: TGTGCCGGAAGACAGGGACCCAGCACCGGGGAGCTGTTTTTT.

V gene TRBV9 combines with J gene TRBJ2-7; D assignment may be TRBD1 or TRBD2 (5 bases each). The V end lost 5 bases, the J end lost 5 bases, and 11 bases lay between the germline ends. Germline V gene lookup returns CDR1 SGDLS and CDR2 YYNGEE. This CDR3 contains 12 residues. The CDR3 here is CASSKGTDEQYF. The DNA of the CDR3 is TGTGCCAGCAGTAAAGGGACCGACGAGCAGTACTTC.

This clonotype was seen only a few times. J is TRBJ1-2 and V is TRBV20-1; 10 bases match TRBD1. The CDR3 runs 14 residues. The germline V gene encodes CDR1 DFQATT and CDR2 SNEGSKA (reference sequence). The ends lost 6 bases at V and 8 bases at J; junction bases unmatched: 12. CDR3 sequence: CSAPWGTGVEGYTF. As DNA, the CDR3 is TGCAGTGCCCCATGGGGGACAGGGGTGGAGGGCTACACCTTC.

This chain joins TRBV13 and TRBJ1-1; 8 nucleotides line up with TRBD1. There are 15 residues in the CDR3. V shed 6 bases, J shed 6 bases, and the junction held 12 bases outside the gene matches. CDR1 is PRHDT and CDR2 is FYEKMQ in the germline V gene (reference sequence). This CDR3 reads CASRAWTGRGAEAFF. The CDR3 nucleotides are TGTGCCAGCAGGGCCTGGACAGGGAGGGGCGCTGAAGCTTTCTTT.

This clonotype has ten or more counts. The V gene is TRBV9, the J gene TRBJ2-3; the D gene is possibly TRBD2 (6 bases). Germline CDR1 SGDLS, CDR2 YYNGEE. The CDR3 has 16 amino acids. Trimming took off 3 bases at V and 5 bases at J, with 19 bases between the two ends. CDR3 DNA sequence: TGTGCCAGCAGCGGACCCACGAGGGAGGCGGGAGATACGCAGTATTTT. As protein: CASSGPTREAGDTQYF.

There are many counts of this clonotype. V gene TRBV24-1 combines with J gene TRBJ2-1, with D unclear. The CDR3 loop spans 16 amino acids. Germline V gene lookup returns CDR1 KGHDR and CDR2 SFDVKD. V lost 3 bases and J lost 7, with 18 bases in between. The CDR3 here is CATSDRPTISENEQFF. CDR3 in DNA: TGTGCCACCAGTGATCGACCAACAATAAGCGAGAATGAGCAGTTCTTC.

This clonotype was detected ten times or more. V is TRBV11-1 and J is TRBJ2-7; 10 bases line up with TRBD1. The CDR3 has 15 amino acids. Germline values: CDR1 SGHAT, CDR2 FQDESV (reference sequence). J gave up 6 bases and V 3 bases, and 8 bases lay outside the gene matches. The chain's CDR3 is CASSFSRTGGLEQYF. The CDR3 DNA sequence: TGTGCCAGCAGCTTTTCCCGGACAGGGGGTCTCGAGCAGTACTTC.

This clonotype appeared many times. The chain recombines TRBV7-9 with TRBJ1-2, with 7 nucleotides matching TRBD1. Germline V gives CDR1 SEHNR, CDR2 FQNEAQ (reference sequence). The junction had 7 bases not matched to a gene; V was cut back by 2 bases and J by 1 base. The CDR3 totals 16 residues. The CDR3, as DNA: TGTGCCAGCAGCTTATCGACAGGGTTGGATAACTATGGCTACACCTTC. Its translation is CASSLSTGLDNYGYTF.

This clonotype was seen many times. The V call is TRBV7-2, the J call TRBJ2-4; D call uncertain. CDR3 length: 15 amino acids. V lost 0 bases, J lost 0 bases, and 6 bases lay in between. Germline assignment: CDR1 SGHTA and CDR2 FQGNSA. CDR3 sequence reads: CASSLARVAKNIQYF. As DNA, the CDR3 is TGTGCCAGCAGCTTAGCGCGTGTAGCCAAAAACATTCAGTACTTC.